These 32 T cell receptor beta chains came from one sample sequenced in a study of OX40 agonist ivuxolimab in advanced cancers. This table comes from immunoSEQ multiplex PCR, and its TCRdb copy is limited to in-frame clones, with some not included. The sample holds around 80,000 clones; 85% to 90% are singletons and the top ten take over 0.75%. The specimen comprised CD4+ or CD8+ T cells sorted from blood, sampled in a trial of the OX40 agonist ivuxolimab. The receptor source for this set is an adult with an advanced solid tumor such as melanoma, head and neck, liver or kidney cancer.

The chain links TRBV9 to TRBJ2-1; unclear D gene. The CDR3 contains 15 residues. The V end lost 0 bases, the J end lost 0 bases, and 7 bases lay between the germline ends. Germline CDR1 reads SGDLS; CDR2 reads YYNGEE. This CDR3 is CASSVERVSYNEQFF. CDR3 in DNA: TGTGCCAGCAGCGTAGAAAGGGTCTCCTACAATGAGCAGTTCTTC.

The rearrangement joins TRBV7-6 to TRBJ2-3; TRBD2 agrees at 14 bases. The V segment lost 4 bases and the J segment 4 bases; nucleotides outside the gene matches: 13. CDR3 size: 19 residues. CDR1 is SGHVS, CDR2 FNYEAQ, per germline. This CDR3 is CASSSLTGTSGRSPDTQYF. CDR3 in DNA: TGTGCCAGCAGCTCACTGACCGGGACTAGCGGGAGATCGCCAGATACGCAGTATTTT.

DNA for the CDR3: TGTGCCAGCAGTCGCACCAGGTTCCAGGAGGCTGAAGCTTTCTTT. This encodes CASSRTRFQEAEAFF. The chain couples TRBV6-6 to TRBJ1-1; no firm D call. V was shortened by 5 bases and J by 6 bases, with 19 bases between the two germline ends. The CDR3 is made up of 15 amino acids. Germline V lookup: CDR1 MNHNY, CDR2 SVGAGI (reference sequence).

The V and J genes are TRBV18 and TRBJ1-3; D gene uncertain. The germline V gene has CDR1 KGHSH and CDR2 LQKENI. V gave up 2 bases and J gave up 4 bases, with 9 bases separating them. The CDR3 loop spans 14 amino acids. This CDR3 reads CASSPSVLGNTIYF. DNA of the CDR3: TGTGCCAGCTCACCATCGGTCCTGGGAAACACCATATATTTT. Supplemented by reference TRBV18 and TRBJ1-3, the full variable domain reads NAGVMQNPRHLVRRRGQEARLRCSPMKGHSHVYWYRQLPEEGLKFMVYLQKENIIDESGMPKERFSAEFPKEGPSILRIQQVVRGDSAAYFCASSPSVLGNTIYFGEGSWLTVV.

The genes are TRBV11-2 and TRBJ2-5; 9 nucleotides agree with TRBD1. The germline V gene encodes CDR1 SGHAT and CDR2 FQNNGV. The V gene end was trimmed by 4 bases and the J gene end by 4 bases; junction bases not matched to a gene: 7. The CDR3 runs 15 residues. The CDR3 here is CASSSQGALRETQYF. The CDR3 DNA follows: TGTGCCAGCAGCTCACAGGGGGCCCTGCGAGAGACCCAGTACTTC.

This sequence joins TRBV7-6 and TRBJ2-1, with D possibly TRBD1 on 6 matching bases. V was clipped by 4 bases and J by 6 bases, with 13 bases between them. This CDR3 spans 14 amino acids. CDR1 is SGHVS and CDR2 is FNYEAQ in the germline V gene. CDR3 in DNA: TGTGCCAGCAGCTGGGGGCAGGATATCAATGAGCAGTTCTTC. Translating gives CASSWGQDINEQFF.

This rearrangement joins TRBV19 to TRBJ2-3; unclear D gene. This CDR3 comprises 14 residues. The ends were cut back, 8 bases at V and 4 bases at J, with 16 bases in the middle. Germline CDR1 and CDR2: LNHDA and SQIVND (reference sequence). In DNA form, the CDR3 reads TGTGCCAGTCGAGGCCTAACCTCGGCAGATACGCAGTATTTT. Its protein product is CASRGLTSADTQYF.

The J gene is TRBJ2-5, the V gene TRBV19; D uncertain. The CDR3 is 13 amino acids. Germline assignment: CDR1 LNHDA and CDR2 SQIVND (reference sequence). Trimming left V 8 bases short and J 2 bases short, with 12 bases between. The DNA for the CDR3 is TGTGCCAGTGCTTCACAGAAGCAAGAGACCCAGTACTTC. Its translation: CASASQKQETQYF.

This clone was counted between two and nine times. The chain's CDR3 is CASSLLLNTEAFF. The DNA of the CDR3 is TGCGCCAGCAGCTTGCTTCTGAACACTGAAGCTTTCTTT. The chain is built from TRBV5-1 and TRBJ1-1; unclear D gene. The CDR3 is made up of 13 amino acids. Germline-derived CDR1 and CDR2 are SGHRS and YFSETQ. V lost 1 base and J 0 bases, leaving 4 bases between the germline ends.

This clone was found once. The chain has TRBV7-9 and TRBJ2-3; D is possibly TRBD1 or TRBD2 (5 bases each). This CDR3 is built from 14 residues. V was clipped by 3 bases and J by 3 bases, with 10 bases between them. Germline-derived CDR1 and CDR2 are SEHNR and FQNEAQ (reference sequence). The CDR3 coding sequence is TGTGCCAGCAGCTTCGGATGGGGGACAGATACGCAGTATTTT. Translated: CASSFGWGTDTQYF.

The rearrangement joins TRBV6-6 to TRBJ2-3; D is ambiguous. The V end lost 5 bases, the J end lost 6 bases, and 9 bases lay between the germline ends. This CDR3 is 12 amino acids long. Germline V lookup: CDR1 MNHNY, CDR2 SVGAGI (reference sequence). CDR3 in amino acids: CASSLLGDTQYF. CDR3 nucleotides: TGTGCCAGCAGTCTCCTTGGGGATACGCAGTATTTT.

This clone was seen a few times. The V gene is TRBV7-8, the J gene TRBJ1-1; TRBD1 aligns across 7 bases. CDR1 SGHVS and CDR2 FQNEAQ come from the germline V gene. This CDR3 contains 15 residues. V was pared by 10 bases and J by 1 base, with 12 bases of the junction left unmatched. CDR3: CATRNYRGQNTEAFF. CDR3 bases: TGTGCCACCCGCAACTACAGGGGCCAGAACACTGAAGCTTTCTTT.

The gene calls are TRBV7-6 and TRBJ1-1; 7 nucleotides line up with TRBD1. V shed 4 bases and J 4 bases; nucleotides not matched to a gene: 3. The V gene's germline CDR1 is SGHVS and CDR2 FNYEAQ. This CDR3 has 13 amino acids. The CDR3 DNA reads as TGTGCCAGCAGCTCAGACAGGGCCACTGAAGCTTTCTTT. Translated: CASSSDRATEAFF.

The gene calls are TRBV5-1 and TRBJ1-6; 8 nucleotides match TRBD1. Germline loops: CDR1 SGHRS, CDR2 YFSETQ. V was clipped by 4 bases and J by 11 bases; unmatched bases: 11. The CDR3 is 15 amino acids. The CDR3 DNA reads as TGCGCCAGCAGCAGGGAAGGACAGGGCGGAGCACCCCTCCACTTT. Amino acid sequence: CASSREGQGGAPLHF.

The chain couples TRBV19 to TRBJ1-5; 7 bases align to TRBD1. V dropped 2 bases and J dropped 2; count of bases not matched to a gene: 9. This CDR3 spans 17 amino acids. Germline V gene lookup returns CDR1 LNHDA and CDR2 SQIVND (reference sequence). The CDR3 loop reads CASSISRGRNGNQPQHF. Here the CDR3 DNA reads TGTGCCAGTAGTATATCGAGGGGGCGGAATGGCAATCAGCCCCAGCATTTT.

The chain is built from TRBV9 and TRBJ1-4; D gene unclear. The CDR3 is made up of 14 amino acids. CDR1 is SGDLS and CDR2 is YYNGEE in the germline V gene. V dropped 4 bases and J dropped 4 bases, with 11 bases sitting between them. CDR3 DNA: TGTGCCAGCAGCTCCCCGACCCATAATGAAAAACTGTTTTTT. Translating gives CASSSPTHNEKLFF.

This clone was detected once. The chain has TRBV9 and TRBJ2-7; TRBD2 matches 12 bases. The CDR3 contains 17 residues. V was clipped by 3 bases and J by 2 bases; unmatched bases: 9. Germline CDR1 reads SGDLS; CDR2 reads YYNGEE. DNA of the CDR3: TGTGCCAGCAGCGAGGACTATTGGACTAGCGGGGCCTACGAGCAGTACTTC. Its translation is CASSEDYWTSGAYEQYF.

The V and J genes are TRBV19 and TRBJ1-5; weak D call: TRBD1 (5 bases). Germline assignment: CDR1 LNHDA and CDR2 SQIVND (reference sequence). The CDR3 loop spans 17 amino acids. The V end was cut by 6 bases, the J end by 1 base, with 19 bases between. This CDR3 reads CASRKAQGKGSNQPQHF. The CDR3 DNA is TGTGCCAGTAGGAAGGCCCAGGGCAAAGGGAGCAATCAGCCCCAGCATTTT.

The V call is TRBV11-2, the J call TRBJ1-3, with D possibly matching TRBD1 (6 bases). Trimming pared 4 bases from V and 0 bases from J, leaving 13 bases between. The CDR3 is made up of 16 amino acids. CDR1 and CDR2 (germline): SGHAT, FQNNGV. The CDR3 protein is CASSSLRGTSGNTIYF. CDR3 coding DNA: TGTGCCAGCAGCTCGCTAAGGGGGACCTCTGGAAACACCATATATTTT.

This chain joins TRBV19 and TRBJ1-1; perhaps TRBD1 as D (5 bases). V dropped 4 bases and J dropped 1 base, with 10 bases sitting between them. Per germline, CDR1 LNHDA and CDR2 SQIVND (reference sequence). There are 14 residues in the CDR3. The DNA of the CDR3 is TGTGCCAGTAGTAACAACGGGGCGAACACTGAAGCTTTCTTT. Residues: CASSNNGANTEAFF.

V is TRBV28 and J is TRBJ1-2; 8 bases are a match to TRBD1. The CDR3 is 12 amino acids. Germline-derived CDR1 and CDR2 are MDHEN and SYDVKM. Losses at the gene ends were 6 bases for V and 8 bases for J; bases not matched to a gene: 5. In nucleotides, the CDR3 is TGTGCCAGCAGATGGACAGGGTCCGGCTACACCTTC. Translated: CASRWTGSGYTF.

V usage is TRBV5-6 and J usage is TRBJ1-1; TRBD1 might be the D (5 bases). CDR3 length equals 13 residues. V was trimmed by 1 base and J by 5 bases, leaving 9 bases between them. Looked up from germline, CDR1 is SGHDT and CDR2 is YYEEEE. The CDR3 protein is CASSLIGGTEAFF. CDR3 DNA: TGTGCCAGCAGCTTGATTGGGGGGACTGAAGCTTTCTTT. Variable domain in full (rest from reference TRBV5-6 and TRBJ1-1): DAGVTQSPTHLIKTRGQQVTLRCSPKSGHDTVSWYQQALGQGPQFIFQYYEEEERQRGNFPDRFSGHQFPNYSSELNVNALLLGDSALYLCASSLIGGTEAFFGQGTRLTVV.

The chain recombines TRBV5-1 with TRBJ2-1; the D gene is possibly TRBD2 (5 bases). CDR3 size: 14 residues. Germline CDR1 SGHRS, CDR2 YFSETQ. V lost 0 bases, J lost 14 bases, and 18 bases lay in between. The CDR3 nucleotides are TGCGCCAGCAGCTTGGCTGAGTGGGAGCGCATCAAGTTCTTC. Translating gives CASSLAEWERIKFF.

This clone was detected only once. V and J are TRBV7-3 and TRBJ2-5; 7 bases match TRBD1. The CDR3 is made up of 13 amino acids. J was trimmed by 7 bases and V by 4 bases; bases with no gene match: 6. Per germline, CDR1 SGHTA and CDR2 FQGTGA. The CDR3 loop is CASSSTGSGTQYF. The CDR3 DNA reads as TGTGCCAGCAGCTCGACAGGGTCGGGGACCCAGTACTTC.

The gene calls are TRBV28 and TRBJ2-7, with D unclear. The V and J ends lost 7 bases and 6 bases respectively, with 13 bases between them. This CDR3 comprises 12 residues. Germline assignment: CDR1 MDHEN and CDR2 SYDVKM. The CDR3 region is CASTKNWGEQYF. CDR3 bases: TGTGCCAGCACCAAAAACTGGGGCGAGCAGTACTTC.

The genes are TRBV29-1 and TRBJ2-7; D may be TRBD1 (6 bases). The CDR3 spans 14 residues. V shed 0 bases and J shed 3 bases, with 12 bases lying between them. CDR1 and CDR2 from the germline V gene are SQVTM and ANQGSEA. In DNA form, the CDR3 reads TGCAGCGTTGAAGACAGGGGAAGGCTCTACGAGCAGTACTTC. Its protein is CSVEDRGRLYEQYF.

On this clone itself: The same CDR3 arises from other DNA sequences in this sample as well. The chain links TRBV5-1 to TRBJ1-1; D remains ambiguous. V dropped 0 bases and J dropped 1 base, with 4 bases sitting between them. The CDR3 length is 13 residues. Germline V gene data show CDR1 as SGHRS and CDR2 as YFSETQ. CDR3 amino acids: CASSLEGNTEAFF. In nucleotides, the CDR3 is TGCGCCAGCAGCTTGGAAGGGAACACTGAAGCTTTCTTT. Full variable domain (missing parts from reference TRBV5-1 and TRBJ1-1): KAGVTQTPRYLIKTRGQQVTLSCSPISGHRSVSWYQQTPGQGLQFLFEYFSETQRNKGNFPGRFSGRQFSNSRSEMNVSTLELGDSALYLCASSLEGNTEAFFGQGTRLTVV.

Here the CDR3 DNA reads TGTGCCATCAGTGAGGGACTAGCGGGAGGGCGTGAGCAGTTCTTC. Protein: CAISEGLAGGREQFF. The chain uses TRBV10-3 and TRBJ2-1; 15 bases fit TRBD2. J gave up 9 bases and V 2 bases, and 2 bases lay outside the gene matches. The CDR3 is made up of 15 amino acids. Germline assignment: CDR1 ENHRY and CDR2 SYGVKD.

V gene TRBV10-3 combines with J gene TRBJ1-5; TRBD1 aligns across 8 bases. The CDR3 covers 16 residues. With V trimmed by 4 bases and J by 3 bases, 8 bases remained unmatched. Germline assignment: CDR1 ENHRY and CDR2 SYGVKD. The CDR3 sequence: CAISGSRDRFNQPQHF. In DNA form, the CDR3 reads TGTGCCATCAGTGGATCTCGGGACAGGTTCAATCAGCCCCAGCATTTT.

This chain uses TRBV29-1 with TRBJ2-3; 10 bases align to TRBD2. Germline V lookup: CDR1 SQVTM, CDR2 ANQGSEA. J gave up 0 bases and V 3 bases, and 3 bases lay outside the gene matches. The CDR3 covers 15 residues. The CDR3 protein is CSVEVSGGSTDTQYF. In DNA form, the CDR3 reads TGCAGCGTTGAGGTTAGCGGGGGGAGCACAGATACGCAGTATTTT.

The CDR3 sequence is CASSENGANVLTF. Written as DNA, the CDR3 is TGCGCCAGCAGTGAAAATGGGGCCAACGTCCTGACTTTC. This rearrangement joins TRBV10-1 to TRBJ2-6, with unresolved D. This CDR3 has 13 amino acids. In germline, CDR1 is WNHNN, CDR2 SYGVQD (reference sequence). Trimming removed 3 bases from V and 3 bases from J, with 3 bases in between.

The chain joins TRBV6-1 to TRBJ1-5; D is ambiguous. CDR3 length: 12 amino acids. Trimming removed 7 bases from V and 4 bases from J, with 8 bases in between. Per germline, CDR1 MNHNS and CDR2 SASEGT. In nucleotides, the CDR3 is TGTGCCAGCAACCCGTGGAATCAGCCCCAGCATTTT. Translation gives CASNPWNQPQHF.